The text below deals with one TCR beta chain. The protocol was immunoSEQ multiplex PCR, while the TCRdb copy is restricted to in-frame clones and leaves out a portion. The sample includes about 320,000 clones, 75% to 90% of them seen just once. This entry is derived from a study of blood T cell repertoires in COVID-19. The CDR3 consists of 14 residues. Trimming pared 5 bases from V and 5 bases from J, leaving 15 bases between. Germline V lookup: CDR1 MNHNY, CDR2 SVGAGI (reference sequence). The V gene is TRBV6-6, the J gene TRBJ1-2; TRBD1 is a possible D gene (6 bases). The sample comprised PBMCs or T cells enriched from blood (not recorded which). The sequence derives from a man between 60 and 75 years old who had recovered from COVID-19. CDR3 nucleotides: TGTGCCAGCAGTACCCGGACAGAGGATTATGGCTACACCTTC. It codes for CASSTRTEDYGYTF.